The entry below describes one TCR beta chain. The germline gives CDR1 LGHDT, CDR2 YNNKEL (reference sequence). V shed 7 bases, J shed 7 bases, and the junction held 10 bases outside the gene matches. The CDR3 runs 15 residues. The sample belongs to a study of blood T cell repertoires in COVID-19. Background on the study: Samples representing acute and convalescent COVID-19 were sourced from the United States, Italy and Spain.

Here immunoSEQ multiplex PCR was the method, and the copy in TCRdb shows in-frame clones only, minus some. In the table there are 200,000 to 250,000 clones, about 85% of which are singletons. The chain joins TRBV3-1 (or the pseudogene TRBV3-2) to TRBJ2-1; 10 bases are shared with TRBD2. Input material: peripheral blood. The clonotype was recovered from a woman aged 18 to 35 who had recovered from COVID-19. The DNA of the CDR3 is TGTGCCAGCACCTCGGTATTAGCGGGAGGAAATGAGCAGTTCTTC. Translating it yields CASTSVLAGGNEQFF.